The source of this TCR beta chain is a study of T cells in localized non-small cell lung cancer. V dropped 5 bases and J dropped 2; count of bases not matched to a gene: 5. Per the germline V gene, CDR1 is SGHTA and CDR2 is FQGNSA. The CDR3 totals 14 residues. In regard to this clone: Antigen specificity is unknown.

Study-level results: A median about 56 of the top 100 tumor clones appeared in adjacent lung.

The assay was immunoSEQ multiplex PCR, and TCRdb's table has in-frame clones only and misses some. The sample lists roughly 30,000 clones; over 80% were seen once. The sequenced sample was PBMCs, obtained before any cancer treatment. The chain links TRBV7-2 to TRBJ2-7; 8 nucleotides agree with TRBD1. This receptor was obtained from a man aged 35-69 years with stage II lung adenocarcinoma. Written as DNA, the CDR3 is TGTGCCAGCAGCCGGACACAGGGGGCCTACGAGCAGTACTTC. Translating gives CASSRTQGAYEQYF.